The sequence of this TCR beta chain was determined in a study of beta chain features in type 1 diabetes. CDR1 and CDR2 from the germline V gene are LNHDA and SQIVND (reference sequence). With 5 bases clipped from V and 10 bases from J, the junction kept 8 bases outside the gene matches. The CDR3 totals 14 residues. The whole isolated RNA underwent reverse transcription, so sequencing captured expressed TCRB transcripts. Regulatory, naive and central memory T cell samples averaged about 3.57 million reads. This table comes from immunoSEQ multiplex PCR, and its TCRdb copy is limited to in-frame clones, with some not included. Here the sample spans about 140,000 clones, over 8% being singletons. Worth noting for this clone: Its antigen is currently unknown.

CD4+ naive, central memory, regulatory and stem cell-like memory cells were sorted via CD45RO/CCR7/CD25/CD127/CD95/CD27. Whole-study findings and limits: TCRB rearrangement may or may not be influenced by HLA type; here this remained unresolved. In all four CD4+ subsets, TCRB CDR3 length was significantly, moderately reduced in type 1 diabetes.

This TCR was recovered from a woman between 35 and 50 years old in good health. Sequencing input: central memory CD4+ T cells from blood. This rearrangement joins TRBV19 to TRBJ1-6; TRBD1 agrees at 7 bases. The CDR3 sequence is CASSSRDRKSPLHF. CDR3 sequence (DNA): TGTGCCAGTAGTTCCCGGGACAGAAAGTCACCCCTCCACTTT.